The present entry profiles one T cell receptor beta chain with its context. Its cognate antigen is unknown. CD8 cells regarded as naive lacked CD45RO, were positively chosen for CCR7, and omitted terminally differentiated effector memory CD45RA+ cells. The donors were all Caucasian adults (living in Nashville, Tennessee). The data are from a study of shared clonotypes between healthy human individuals. CDR1 ENHRY and CDR2 SYGVKD come from the germline V gene. The CDR3 runs to 14 residues. V was pared by 4 bases and J by 5 bases, with 6 bases of the junction left unmatched. Sequenced by immunoSEQ multiplex PCR; TCRdb stores in-frame clones only, minus some. The table records some 2,100,000 clones, 85% to 95% of them present only once. Study-wide results and caveats: Inspection by rarefaction showed sorted-subset sequencing to be incomplete despite large depth.

The chain is built from TRBV10-3 and TRBJ2-3; the match to TRBD2 covers 7 bases. This TCR derives from a man in his late teens or twenties in good health. Some clones in this sample may be carry-over from other donors' samples. Specimen: naive CD8+ T cells from PBMCs. In nucleotides, the CDR3 is TGTGCCATCAGTGCTGGGAGGGCCGAAGATACGCAGTATTTT. This codes for CAISAGRAEDTQYF.